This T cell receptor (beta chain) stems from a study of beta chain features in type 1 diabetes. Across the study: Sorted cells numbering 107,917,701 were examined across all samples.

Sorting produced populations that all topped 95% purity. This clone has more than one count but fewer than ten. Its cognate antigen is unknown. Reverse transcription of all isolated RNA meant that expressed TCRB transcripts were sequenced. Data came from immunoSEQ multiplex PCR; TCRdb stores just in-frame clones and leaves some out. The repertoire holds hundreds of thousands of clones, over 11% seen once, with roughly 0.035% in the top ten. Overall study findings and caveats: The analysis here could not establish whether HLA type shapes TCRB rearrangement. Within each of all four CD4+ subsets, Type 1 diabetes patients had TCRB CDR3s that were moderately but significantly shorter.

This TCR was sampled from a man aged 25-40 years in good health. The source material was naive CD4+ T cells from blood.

CDR3 nucleotide sequence: TGCGCCAGCAGCCAAGAGCTGAGACAGGGCTGGGAGCAGTACTTC. This encodes CASSQELRQGWEQYF. J is TRBJ2-7 and V is TRBV4-3, with 7 bases identical to TRBD1. This CDR3 is 15 amino acids long. The V gene's germline CDR1 is LGHNA and CDR2 YSLEER. V dropped 0 bases and J dropped 7; count of bases not matched to a gene: 9.